This T cell receptor beta chain stems from a study of patients and donors after allogeneic stem cell transplantation. In this sample, this clonotype turned up a few times. The CDR3 extends over 12 amino acids. CDR1 is SGHVS, CDR2 FNYEAQ, per germline. The trim removed 5 bases at V and 9 bases at J, leaving 3 bases unmatched. MiXCR, run by TCRdb on the RT-PCR reads, gives a single entry per CDR3 protein. The data hold roughly 960,000 distinct CDR3 sequences, with approximately 19% observed a single time. Sequenced: blood, either unsorted or a sorted T cell fraction (not recorded which). The gene calls are TRBV7-6 and TRBJ2-1; 8 bases map to TRBD1. This receptor was obtained from a human donor who was either an allogeneic HSCT recipient or a stem cell or donor lymphocyte infusion donor (not recorded which). It is not recorded whose cells these are; they may come from a transplant donor. Written as DNA, the CDR3 is TGTGCCAGCAGCCCAGGACAGGGTGAGCAGTTCTTC. It encodes CASSPGQGEQFF.